These 22 T cell receptor beta chains share one sample of origin, sequenced in a study of vaccination and CD4 T cells after COVID-19. Their recognized antigens are unknown. An Oncomine TCR Beta short-read assay was used to sequence the DNA from cultured CD4+ T cells. TCRdb ran MiXCR on the PCR reads and lists one entry per CDR3 protein. The sample comprises around 26,000 distinct CDR3 sequences, under 70% of which are singletons, and about 17% rests with the top ten. Treatment in this sample: approximately nine-day PBMC culture with coronavirus spike peptide pools or control peptides (ViraFEST assay). This specimen was CD4+ T cells from blood, cultured in vitro, taken after SARS-CoV-2 vaccination. These receptor sequences come from a human donor who received a COVID-19 vaccine.

This rearrangement joins TRBV7-8 to TRBJ1-5; 7 bases align to TRBD1. The V and J ends lost 6 bases and 5 bases, in that order; junction bases with no gene match: 10. The CDR3 runs 15 residues. Per germline, CDR1 SGHVS and CDR2 FQNEAQ. The CDR3 spells CASSSAVGGYQPQHF. CDR3 sequence (DNA): TGTGCCAGCAGTAGTGCGGTAGGGGGCTATCAGCCCCAGCATTTT.

The V and J genes are TRBV5-1 and TRBJ1-2; 8 bases are a match to TRBD1. V lost 0 bases, J lost 7 bases, and 5 bases stayed unmatched. The CDR3 extends over 14 amino acids. CDR1 is SGHRS, CDR2 YFSETQ, per germline. The CDR3 protein is CASSLAGGLGGYTF. The CDR3 DNA follows: TGCGCCAGCAGCTTGGCAGGGGGCCTAGGTGGCTACACCTTC.

This chain uses TRBV20-1 with TRBJ1-6; D unclear. Germline V CDR1 and CDR2: DFQATT, SNEGSKA (reference sequence). V lost 0 bases and J 7 bases, leaving 10 bases between the germline ends. CDR3 length: 14 amino acids. As DNA, the CDR3 is TGCAGTGCTAGAGAGGGTATTCAGAATTCACCCCTCCACTTT. Protein product: CSAREGIQNSPLHF.

This chain joins TRBV12-3 or TRBV12-4 and TRBJ1-2, with 7 bases lining up with TRBD1. The CDR3 loop spans 14 amino acids. V gave up 5 bases and J gave up 7 bases; unmatched junction bases: 10. This chain's CDR3 is CASSPTGDRGGYTF. CDR3 nucleotide sequence: TGTGCCAGCAGTCCCACAGGGGATAGGGGTGGCTACACCTTC.

The rearrangement links TRBV7-2 to TRBJ1-1; 7 bases agree with TRBD1. Germline lookup yields CDR1 SGHTA and CDR2 FQGNSA. The CDR3 loop spans 18 amino acids. J was trimmed by 5 bases and V by 3 bases; bases with no gene match: 18. DNA for the CDR3: TGTGCCAGCAGCTTCATTCGTAGACGAGACAGGGCGGGGACTGAAGCTTTCTTT. This codes for CASSFIRRRDRAGTEAFF.

This clonotype was observed a single time. J is TRBJ2-3 and V is TRBV20-1; 8 nucleotides line up with TRBD2. CDR1 and CDR2 (germline): DFQATT, SNEGSKA (reference sequence). The length of the CDR3 is 18 residues. V dropped 8 bases and J dropped 3; count of bases not matched to a gene: 22. The CDR3: CSSSRGAGGRIGTDTQYF. In DNA, the CDR3 is TGCAGTTCTTCGAGGGGGGCGGGGGGACGTATTGGAACAGATACGCAGTATTTT.

This sequence joins TRBV2 and TRBJ1-1, with a weak D call TRBD1 (6 bases). CDR3 length equals 13 residues. Germline-derived CDR1 and CDR2 are SNHLY and FYNNEI. V was trimmed by 4 bases and J by 1 base, leaving 7 bases between them. Written as DNA, the CDR3 is TGTGCCAGCAGTGTACAGGGGAACACTGAAGCTTTCTTT. It codes for CASSVQGNTEAFF.

V is TRBV6-1 and J is TRBJ1-2; D possibly corresponds to TRBD1 (5 bases). CDR3 length: 13 amino acids. V was shortened by 8 bases and J by 4 bases, with 14 bases between the two germline ends. Germline CDR1 and CDR2: MNHNS and SASEGT. CDR3 amino acids: CASATGTVYGYTF. The CDR3 nucleotides are TGTGCCAGCGCTACTGGGACGGTCTATGGCTACACCTTC.

The chain recombines TRBV2 with TRBJ2-5, with D maybe TRBD1 (6 bases). The CDR3 is 14 amino acids. CDR1 is SNHLY and CDR2 is FYNNEI in the germline V gene. V gave up 7 bases and J gave up 5 bases, with 17 bases separating them. The DNA of the CDR3 is TGTGCCAGCACGATTCGAGGGGGATTGGAGACCCAGTACTTC. Translating gives CASTIRGGLETQYF.

V gene TRBV30 combines with J gene TRBJ1-1; 7 bases align to TRBD1. The CDR3 has 13 amino acids. Germline CDR1 and CDR2: GTSNPN and SVGIG (reference sequence). The trim removed 0 bases at V and 8 bases at J, leaving 6 bases unmatched. CDR3: CAWSVQGFEEAFF. The DNA for the CDR3 is TGTGCCTGGAGTGTACAGGGGTTTGAGGAAGCTTTCTTT.

The gene calls are TRBV7-2 and TRBJ2-5; 9 bases map to TRBD2. Looked up from germline, CDR1 is SGHTA and CDR2 is FQGNSA. V shed 3 bases and J 2 bases; nucleotides not matched to a gene: 10. This CDR3 region has 17 residues. The CDR3 sequence: CASSLGGLAGTQETQYF. DNA of the CDR3: TGTGCCAGCAGCTTGGGGGGGCTAGCGGGGACTCAAGAGACCCAGTACTTC.

This clonotype was seen more than once but under ten times. The rearrangement uses TRBV5-1 and TRBJ1-2, with a tentative D call TRBD1 (6 bases). CDR1 and CDR2 (germline): SGHRS, YFSETQ. Trimming shortened V by 3 bases and J by 6 bases, and 12 bases separated the two germline ends. The CDR3 runs 13 residues. The CDR3 protein is CASSSGPGDGYTF. As DNA, the CDR3 is TGCGCCAGCAGCTCTGGACCAGGGGATGGCTACACCTTC.

The chain employs TRBV6-5 and TRBJ1-2; 7 positions agree with TRBD1. Germline CDR1 MNHEY, CDR2 SVGAGI. The V and J ends lost 2 bases and 2 bases, in that order; junction bases with no gene match: 8. The CDR3 has 16 residues. Here the CDR3 reads CASSYKGQRENYGYTF. In DNA form, the CDR3 reads TGTGCCAGCAGTTACAAGGGACAGAGAGAGAACTATGGCTACACCTTC.

This clonotype was counted once. V gene TRBV25-1 combines with J gene TRBJ1-2; no firm D call. Germline values: CDR1 MGHDK, CDR2 SYGVNS. This CDR3 spans 14 amino acids. V shed 2 bases and J shed 2 bases, with 9 bases lying between them. In nucleotides, the CDR3 is TGTGCCAGCAGTGAAGCGGGCGGAAACTATGGCTACACCTTC. Amino acids: CASSEAGGNYGYTF.

The CDR3 DNA follows: TGTGCCAGCAGTTACAGAACAGGCCCCTATGGCTACACCTTC. Amino acid sequence: CASSYRTGPYGYTF. The genes are TRBV12-3 or TRBV12-4 and TRBJ1-2; tentative D call: TRBD1 (5 bases). Between the trimmed V and J ends, which lost 4 bases and 4 bases, there was a span of 13 bases. The CDR3 has 14 residues.

In this sample, this clonotype turned up once. CDR3 sequence reads: CASSSQPGTGEGPQHF. CDR3 in DNA: TGTGCCAGCAGCTCCCAGCCCGGGACAGGGGAGGGGCCCCAGCATTTT. The rearrangement links TRBV21-1 to TRBJ1-5; TRBD1, the D gene given by the table, was not confirmed from the DNA. TRBV21-1 corresponds to a pseudogene. The CDR3 extends over 16 amino acids.

The chain joins TRBV4-1 to TRBJ1-4; D is undetermined. Germline-derived CDR1 and CDR2 are MGHRA and YSYEKL. CDR3 length equals 15 residues. The ends were cut back, 4 bases at V and 0 bases at J, with 9 bases in the middle. The CDR3 sequence: CASSLTVATNEKLFF. The CDR3 nucleotides read TGCGCCAGCAGCCTTACGGTTGCAACTAATGAAAAACTGTTTTTT.

CDR3 in amino acids: CASSLAGTGGSPLHF. The CDR3 nucleotides read TGTGCCAGCAGCTTGGCCGGGACAGGGGGTTCACCCCTCCACTTT. The genes are TRBV5-4 and TRBJ1-6, with 11 nucleotides matching TRBD1. The CDR3 consists of 15 residues. Per the germline V gene, CDR1 is SGHNT and CDR2 is YYREEE (reference sequence). V dropped 0 bases and J dropped 9; count of bases not matched to a gene: 2. Full variable domain (missing parts from reference TRBV5-4 and TRBJ1-6): ETGVTQSPTHLIKTRGQQVTLRCSSQSGHNTVSWYQQALGQGPQFIFQYYREEENGRGNFPPRFSGLQFPNYSSELNVNALELDDSALYLCASSLAGTGGSPLHFGNGTRLTVT.

V and J are TRBV6-1 and TRBJ2-7; 7 positions agree with TRBD1. Per the germline V gene, CDR1 is MNHNS and CDR2 is SASEGT. Trimming removed 6 bases from V and 6 bases from J; junction bases left unmatched: 14. The CDR3 has 15 amino acids. The CDR3 DNA sequence: TGTGCCAGCAGGGGACAGCCGATTTCCGTCACCGAGCAGTACTTC. It codes for CASRGQPISVTEQYF.

The chain carries TRBV6-1 and TRBJ2-5; 8 bases line up with TRBD2. Unmatched junction bases numbered 4, after V lost 6 bases and J lost 7 bases. There are 12 residues in the CDR3. The germline V gene encodes CDR1 MNHNS and CDR2 SASEGT. The CDR3 DNA reads as TGTGCCAGCAGCGATCGGGGGGGGACCCAGTACTTC. It translates to CASSDRGGTQYF.

This clonotype was counted a few times. The gene calls are TRBV7-8 and TRBJ2-4, with D perhaps TRBD1 (6 bases). The CDR3 spans 14 residues. Germline lookup yields CDR1 SGHVS and CDR2 FQNEAQ. With 4 bases removed from V and 8 bases from J, the gap between germline ends came to 15 bases. The CDR3 DNA reads TGTGCCAGCAGCTCTAGACCCCAGGGGTACATTCAGTACTTC. Residues: CASSSRPQGYIQYF.

The gene calls are TRBV12-3 or TRBV12-4 and TRBJ1-3; D is unclear. Trimming took 8 bases from V and 2 from J, leaving 10 bases between them. CDR3 length equals 13 residues. CDR3 bases: TGTGCCAGCCTGAGATCAGCTGGAAACACCATATATTTT. Translation: CASLRSAGNTIYF.